Shown below are 7 T cell receptor beta chains from a single sample sequenced in a study of T-cell memory formation after mild COVID-19. TCRdb re-called the 5' RACE reads through MiXCR, storing one row per CDR3 protein. The profile covers some 350,000 distinct CDR3 sequences, with approximately 12% appearing a single time and 20% to 25% taken by the ten largest. The sequenced material came from PBMCs or a T cell subset sorted from them (not recorded which). The receptors shown here come from a man aged 18 to 35 who had mild COVID-19 (a few samples of this study predate the infection). Cell type and time point are not known.

The chain combines TRBV5-1 with TRBJ2-3; D might be TRBD2 (6 bases). Trimming cost V 0 bases and J 5 bases, with 7 bases left between them. The germline CDR1 and CDR2 sequences are SGHRS and YFSETQ. CDR3 size: 13 residues. The CDR3, as DNA: TGCGCCAGCAGCTTGGCGCGGGAAGATACGCAGTATTTT. Its protein is CASSLAREDTQYF.

This clonotype was seen only a few times. This CDR3 reads CASSYGGQPDYGYTF. Here the CDR3 DNA reads TGTGCCAGCAGTTACGGGGGGCAGCCCGACTATGGCTACACCTTC. V gene TRBV6-5 combines with J gene TRBJ1-2; D is possibly TRBD1 (6 bases). This CDR3 region has 15 residues. The V end was cut by 2 bases, the J end by 3 bases, with 13 bases between. Germline values: CDR1 MNHEY, CDR2 SVGAGI.

This clonotype was detected only a few times. The V and J genes are TRBV20-1 and TRBJ1-1; 8 nucleotides match TRBD1. The V gene's germline CDR1 is DFQATT and CDR2 SNEGSKA (reference sequence). This CDR3 comprises 13 residues. J lost 4 bases, V lost 2 bases, and 3 bases had no gene match. CDR3 bases: TGCAGTGCTAGAATCACAGGGGGCACTGAAGCTTTCTTT. This encodes CSARITGGTEAFF.

This clonotype was seen only a few times. The chain employs TRBV18 and TRBJ2-7; TRBD2 might be the D (6 bases). The ends were cut back, 3 bases at V and 1 base at J, with 19 bases in the middle. Germline lookup yields CDR1 KGHSH and CDR2 LQKENI. The CDR3 runs 17 residues. The CDR3 protein is CASSPEAGPFLSYEQYV. The CDR3 coding sequence is TGTGCCAGCTCACCTGAGGCGGGGCCCTTCCTTTCCTACGAGCAGTACGTC.

V is TRBV6-4 and J is TRBJ1-5; no reliable D call. The CDR3 contains 16 residues. Trimming took 6 bases from V and 1 from J, leaving 16 bases between them. In germline, CDR1 is MRHNA, CDR2 SNTAGT. DNA of the CDR3: TGTGCCAGCAGGACATTACGATCCTGGAGCAATCAGCCCCAGCATTTT. Its protein product is CASRTLRSWSNQPQHF.

This clonotype appeared a few times. The chain uses TRBV2 and TRBJ1-6; D might be TRBD1 (6 bases). Germline CDR1 is SNHLY and CDR2 is FYNNEI. Trimming removed 0 bases at V and 11 bases at J, with 20 bases between. CDR3 length: 17 residues. The CDR3 DNA reads as TGTGCCAGCAGTGAAGCGGATTGGGGGGCTGGCAATCCACCCCTCCACTTT. Translation gives CASSEADWGAGNPPLHF.

This clonotype has only a few counts. The rearrangement joins TRBV6-1 to TRBJ1-5; the D gene is possibly TRBD1 (6 bases). Germline CDR1 reads MNHNS; CDR2 reads SASEGT. V was shortened by 4 bases and J by 2 bases, with 18 bases between the two germline ends. The CDR3 has 17 amino acids. CDR3 sequence reads: CASSGLGGQGGNQPQHF. As DNA, the CDR3 is TGTGCCAGCAGTGGGTTGGGGGGGCAGGGTGGCAATCAGCCCCAGCATTTT.